This TCR beta chain was found in a study of cytomegalovirus exposure and HLA in healthy donors. Whole-study results and caveats: Altogether, 164 TCR beta chains were recorded as cytomegalovirus-associated. About 90% or about 30% of the time was how often most TCR beta V segments were productive, according to an earlier analysis.

This CDR3 region has 14 residues. PCR was performed using 60 Vbeta and 13 Jbeta primers. Profiled with immunoSEQ multiplex PCR; TCRdb holds only in-frame clones, not every one. Here the sample spans about 140,000 clones, around 80% being singletons. On this clone: The antigen is undetermined.

Sequencing was done on a sample of PBMCs. The J gene is TRBJ2-5, the V gene TRBV21-1; TRBD1 is taken as the D call from the table, unchecked against the DNA. TRBV21-1 has pseudogene status. The sequence derives from a woman aged 40 to 49 in good health and CMV-seronegative. CDR3 residues: CASSRGQFQETQYF. CDR3 DNA sequence: TGTGCCAGCAGCAGGGGACAGTTTCAAGAGACCCAGTACTTC.